The 14 T cell receptor beta chains reported below all come from one sample, sequenced in a study of T cells in Graves' hyperthyroidism and ophthalmopathy. Authors of the study amplified TCR beta CDR3 regions from RNA transcripts. HTBI primers were used for first-round RT-PCR of the TCR CDR3. TCRdb reprocessed the multiplex PCR reads with MiXCR, giving one entry per CDR3 protein. This sample has approximately 600,000 distinct CDR3 sequences, with approximately 14% found just once. Sequencing was performed on blood. These receptors all come from a woman in her 30s with Graves' hyperthyroidism that later progressed to Graves' ophthalmopathy.

This sequence joins TRBV29-1 and TRBJ2-2; TRBD2 aligns across 10 bases. The CDR3 length is 15 residues. The germline CDR1 and CDR2 sequences are SQVTM and ANQGSEA. Trimming took 7 bases from V and 4 from J; bases not matched to a gene: 9. CDR3 DNA sequence: TGCAGCGCCCGGGACAGCGGGAGGGGCACCGGGGAGCTGTTTTTT. Encoded protein: CSARDSGRGTGELFF.

The V call is TRBV5-5, the J call TRBJ2-1; possibly TRBD2 for D (6 bases). This CDR3 is 14 amino acids long. V lost 5 bases and J 14 bases, leaving 23 bases between the germline ends. Germline V lookup: CDR1 SGHKS, CDR2 YYEKEE (reference sequence). The CDR3 reads CASSFTRRDGGEFF. In DNA, the CDR3 is TGTGCCAGCAGTTTTACGCGGCGGGACGGAGGGGAGTTCTTC.

This clonotype was observed a handful of times. The V and J genes are TRBV6-5 and TRBJ2-7; a possible D gene is TRBD1 (5 bases). The CDR3 contains 13 residues. Deletions cut 2 bases from V and 5 bases from J, with 10 bases between. The V gene's germline CDR1 is MNHEY and CDR2 SVGAGI. The CDR3 sequence: CASSYVGEHEQYF. In nucleotides, the CDR3 is TGTGCCAGCAGTTACGTAGGGGAACACGAGCAGTACTTC.

This clonotype was detected many times. The rearrangement joins TRBV20-1 to TRBJ1-4; weak D call: TRBD1 (5 bases). The CDR3 sequence is 13 residues long. Trimming pared 1 base from V and 7 bases from J, leaving 10 bases between. Looked up from germline, CDR1 is DFQATT and CDR2 is SNEGSKA (reference sequence). CDR3: CSARGEGVEKLFF. CDR3 nucleotides: TGCAGTGCTAGAGGAGAAGGGGTTGAAAAACTGTTTTTT.

This clonotype has just a few counts. The J gene is TRBJ2-3, the V gene TRBV7-9, with 9 bases aligning to TRBD1. The CDR3 is 15 amino acids. V was pared by 3 bases and J by 3 bases, with 4 bases of the junction left unmatched. The germline V gene encodes CDR1 SEHNR and CDR2 FQNEAQ (reference sequence). The CDR3 DNA reads as TGTGCCAGCAGCTTCCACAGGGGGCTAACAGATACGCAGTATTTT. It is translated as CASSFHRGLTDTQYF.

This clonotype has at least ten counts. The rearrangement uses TRBV28 and TRBJ2-5; maybe TRBD1 (6 bases). The CDR3 totals 14 residues. Germline loops: CDR1 MDHEN, CDR2 SYDVKM. The V and J ends lost 5 bases and 3 bases respectively, with 13 bases between them. The CDR3: CASSPRTVKETQYF. In DNA, the CDR3 is TGTGCCAGCAGTCCCCGGACAGTAAAAGAGACCCAGTACTTC.

This clonotype occurred many times. V and J are TRBV6-1 and TRBJ2-3; D possibly corresponds to TRBD2 (5 bases). V was pared by 0 bases and J by 3 bases, with 13 bases between. Germline V lookup: CDR1 MNHNS, CDR2 SASEGT. This CDR3 has 16 amino acids. The CDR3 protein is CASSEAQYGLTDTQYF. The CDR3, as DNA: TGTGCCAGCAGTGAAGCGCAATACGGACTTACAGATACGCAGTATTTT.

This clonotype was detected many times. V usage is TRBV12-3 or TRBV12-4 and J usage is TRBJ1-1; 9 nucleotides match TRBD1. After removal of 8 bases from V and 0 bases from J, the junction contained 4 bases not matched to a gene. The CDR3 runs 14 residues. CDR3 amino acids: CASEDRGVNTEAFF. DNA of the CDR3: TGTGCCAGCGAGGACAGGGGCGTGAACACTGAAGCTTTCTTT.

The chain links TRBV10-2 to TRBJ2-5; 10 nucleotides agree with TRBD2. From germline, CDR1 is WSHSY and CDR2 SAAADI. The CDR3 has 15 residues. V was pared by 8 bases and J by 4 bases, with 10 bases of the junction left unmatched. CDR3 nucleotides: TGCGCCAGCGAACCTAGCGGGGGACGCCGAGAGACCCAGTACTTC. Translating gives CASEPSGGRRETQYF.

In its sample, this clonotype was seen many times. The V gene is TRBV2, the J gene TRBJ2-7; maybe TRBD2 (5 bases). Germline V gene sequence: CDR1 SNHLY, CDR2 FYNNEI. The CDR3 covers 15 residues. V shed 6 bases and J shed 3 bases, with 18 bases lying between them. The CDR3 loop reads CASSPKDGLNYEQYF. Written as DNA, the CDR3 is TGTGCCAGCAGCCCTAAGGACGGACTGAACTACGAGCAGTACTTC.

At least ten counts were recorded for this clonotype. This chain uses TRBV10-1 with TRBJ2-1; tentatively, D is TRBD1 (7 bases). With 6 bases removed from V and 3 bases from J, the gap between germline ends came to 18 bases. There are 16 residues in the CDR3. Germline-derived CDR1 and CDR2 are WNHNN and SYGVQD (reference sequence). CDR3: CASSGGTERLYNEQFF. In DNA, the CDR3 is TGCGCCAGCAGCGGAGGGACAGAGAGGCTCTACAATGAGCAGTTCTTC.

This clonotype was counted ten times or more. The V gene is TRBV12-3 or TRBV12-4, the J gene TRBJ2-3; D is undetermined. The CDR3 runs to 13 residues. Trimming left V 7 bases short and J 3 bases short, with 11 bases between. CDR3 bases: TGTGCCAGCACCCCGGGCTCGACAGATACGCAGTATTTT. Translated: CASTPGSTDTQYF.

The rearrangement links TRBV5-1 to TRBJ2-7; 7 bases fit TRBD2. This CDR3 is built from 15 residues. Germline assignment: CDR1 SGHRS and CDR2 YFSETQ. Trimming cost V 0 bases and J 0 bases; bases outside gene matches: 3. The chain's CDR3 is CASSLAPSGSYEQYF. In nucleotides, the CDR3 is TGCGCCAGCAGCTTGGCTCCTAGCGGCTCCTACGAGCAGTACTTC. Complete variable domain (other parts from reference TRBV5-1 and TRBJ2-7): KAGVTQTPRYLIKTRGQQVTLSCSPISGHRSVSWYQQTPGQGLQFLFEYFSETQRNKGNFPGRFSGRQFSNSRSEMNVSTLELGDSALYLCASSLAPSGSYEQYFGPGTRLTVT.

For the CDR3, the DNA is TGTGCCAGCAGTGGGGTGGTGGGTAGGGTGAACACTGAAGCTTTCTTT. It encodes CASSGVVGRVNTEAFF. The V and J genes are TRBV28 and TRBJ1-1; D not certain. The CDR3 runs 16 residues. Germline V lookup: CDR1 MDHEN, CDR2 SYDVKM. V was cut by 5 bases and J by 0 bases, with 16 bases left in between.